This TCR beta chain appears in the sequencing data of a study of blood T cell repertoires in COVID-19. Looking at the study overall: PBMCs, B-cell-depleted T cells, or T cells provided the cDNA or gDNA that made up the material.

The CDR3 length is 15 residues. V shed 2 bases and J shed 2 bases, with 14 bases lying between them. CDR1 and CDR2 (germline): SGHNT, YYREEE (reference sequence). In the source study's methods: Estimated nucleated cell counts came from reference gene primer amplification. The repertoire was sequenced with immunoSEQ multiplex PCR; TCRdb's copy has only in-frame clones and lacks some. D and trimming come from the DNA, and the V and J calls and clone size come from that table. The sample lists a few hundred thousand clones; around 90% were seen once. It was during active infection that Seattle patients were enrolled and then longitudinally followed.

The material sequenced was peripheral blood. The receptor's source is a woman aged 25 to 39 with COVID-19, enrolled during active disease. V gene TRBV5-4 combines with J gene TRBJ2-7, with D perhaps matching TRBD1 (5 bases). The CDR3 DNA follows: TGTGCCAGCAGCTTAGACAGCCCGTCCCCCTACGAGCAGTACTTC. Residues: CASSLDSPSPYEQYF.